Each of the 13 T cell receptor beta chains below was sequenced from the same sample in a study of cytomegalovirus exposure and HLA in healthy donors. PCR used 60 Vbeta primers and 13 Jbeta primers. TCRdb's copy holds only in-frame clones and misses some; the assay was immunoSEQ multiplex PCR. The sample carries 140,000 to 150,000 clones, around 79% recorded once. The material sequenced was PBMCs. The source of these receptors is a middle-aged woman in good health and CMV-seropositive.

This clone was seen only a few times. The J gene is TRBJ2-6, the V gene TRBV19; TRBD1 is a possible D gene (6 bases). Trimming cost V 5 bases and J 2 bases, with 10 bases left between them. The length of the CDR3 is 15 residues. Germline assignment: CDR1 LNHDA and CDR2 SQIVND (reference sequence). In DNA form, the CDR3 reads TGTGCCAGTAGTGTACAGGGTCCTGGGGCCAACGTCCTGACTTTC. This codes for CASSVQGPGANVLTF.

The rearrangement uses TRBV6-1 and TRBJ2-7; 8 bases fit TRBD1. The trim removed 6 bases at V and 5 bases at J, leaving 6 bases unmatched. The length of the CDR3 is 13 residues. Germline-derived CDR1 and CDR2 are MNHNS and SASEGT. CDR3 sequence reads: CASSGQGSNEQYF. The CDR3 nucleotides read TGTGCCAGCAGCGGACAGGGCAGCAACGAGCAGTACTTC.

The chain combines TRBV2 with TRBJ1-2, with a weak D call TRBD1 (6 bases). The CDR3 sequence is 14 residues long. V shed 8 bases and J shed 8 bases, with 21 bases lying between them. Germline-derived CDR1 and CDR2 are SNHLY and FYNNEI. CDR3 sequence (DNA): TGTGCCAGCGGTACACAACAGGGAATACGGGGCTACACCTTC. It yields the protein CASGTQQGIRGYTF.

The V call is TRBV15, the J call TRBJ1-1; no reliable D call. From germline, CDR1 is LNHNV and CDR2 YYDKDF (reference sequence). The length of the CDR3 is 12 residues. V lost 0 bases to trimming and J lost 11 bases, with 10 bases between them. The CDR3 bases are TGTGCCACCAGCAGAGACCGGGGAAAGGCTTTCTTT. Translation gives CATSRDRGKAFF.

This clone was seen a single time. This sequence joins TRBV5-1 and TRBJ2-3, with 13 bases matching TRBD2. The CDR3 consists of 16 residues. Looked up from germline, CDR1 is SGHRS and CDR2 is YFSETQ. Trimming removed 3 bases from V and 4 bases from J; junction bases left unmatched: 5. Here the CDR3 DNA reads TGCGCCAGCAGCTCTAGGACTAGCGGGGGCGCAGATACGCAGTATTTT. This codes for CASSSRTSGGADTQYF. Combining the CDR3 with reference TRBV5-1 and TRBJ2-3 gives the whole variable domain KAGVTQTPRYLIKTRGQQVTLSCSPISGHRSVSWYQQTPGQGLQFLFEYFSETQRNKGNFPGRFSGRQFSNSRSEMNVSTLELGDSALYLCASSSRTSGGADTQYFGPGTRLTVL.

This chain links TRBV7-6 with TRBJ2-2, with D hard to call. Germline loops: CDR1 SGHVS, CDR2 FNYEAQ. V shed 3 bases and J shed 0 bases, with 2 bases lying between them. CDR3 length: 13 residues. CDR3 sequence: CASSFANTGELFF. For the CDR3, the DNA is TGTGCCAGCAGCTTCGCGAACACCGGGGAGCTGTTTTTT.

This chain uses TRBV5-4 with TRBJ2-2; 7 bases agree with TRBD2. V shed 4 bases, J shed 4 bases, and the junction held 7 bases outside the gene matches. CDR3 size: 15 residues. Germline V gives CDR1 SGHNT, CDR2 YYREEE (reference sequence). CDR3 loop: CASSLTGGSTGELFF. The CDR3 DNA follows: TGTGCCAGCAGCCTCACGGGGGGATCCACCGGGGAGCTGTTTTTT.

The CDR3 DNA reads as TGCGCCAGCAGCTTGGCCTCGGGAGGACGCGAGCAGTACTTC. Protein product: CASSLASGGREQYF. The chain combines TRBV5-1 with TRBJ2-7, with TRBD2 identical over 7 bases. After removal of 0 bases from V and 6 bases from J, the junction contained 6 bases not matched to a gene. Germline-derived CDR1 and CDR2 are SGHRS and YFSETQ. The CDR3 length is 14 residues.

This clone was found a few times. The CDR3 here is CASSPSGGPAGELFF. The CDR3 region has the DNA TGTGCCAGCAGCCCCTCGGGGGGGCCGGCCGGGGAGCTGTTTTTT. The rearrangement joins TRBV7-2 to TRBJ2-2; the match to TRBD2 covers 8 bases. This CDR3 spans 15 amino acids. Trimming removed 5 bases from V and 6 bases from J; junction bases left unmatched: 8. Germline CDR1 and CDR2: SGHTA and FQGNSA.

The chain combines TRBV5-4 with TRBJ2-1; D is uncertain. The CDR3 consists of 13 residues. Germline assignment: CDR1 SGHNT and CDR2 YYREEE (reference sequence). The V and J ends lost 0 bases and 4 bases respectively, with 5 bases between them. The CDR3, as DNA: TGTGCCAGCAGCTTGGTAGAGTACAATGAGCAGTTCTTC. Its protein product is CASSLVEYNEQFF.

In DNA, the CDR3 is TGTGCCTGGAGTGCCCAGAAGAACACTGAAGCTTTCTTT. Its protein is CAWSAQKNTEAFF. The rearrangement links TRBV30 to TRBJ1-1; no clear D. The CDR3 runs to 13 residues. Between the trimmed V and J ends, which lost 1 base and 1 base, there was a span of 7 bases. The germline CDR1 and CDR2 sequences are GTSNPN and SVGIG (reference sequence).

The chain is built from TRBV7-9 and TRBJ1-4; 8 bases line up with TRBD1. The V gene end was trimmed by 5 bases and the J gene end by 5 bases; junction bases not matched to a gene: 7. CDR3 size: 15 residues. Germline lookup yields CDR1 SEHNR and CDR2 FQNEAQ (reference sequence). The chain's CDR3 is CASSTGTGQNEKLFF. CDR3 nucleotides: TGTGCCAGCAGCACCGGGACAGGACAGAATGAAAAACTGTTTTTT.

The chain uses TRBV6-5 and TRBJ1-1; the D is unclear. V was clipped by 6 bases and J by 7 bases, with 12 bases between them. The CDR3 sequence is 12 residues long. In germline, CDR1 is MNHEY, CDR2 SVGAGI. Written as DNA, the CDR3 is TGTGCCAGCAGAAGCACGGGAGTTGAAGCTTTCTTT. Protein product: CASRSTGVEAFF.